A selection of T cell receptor beta chains follows, all from one sample in a study of blood T cell repertoires in COVID-19. Clones were read by immunoSEQ multiplex PCR, and TCRdb kept only the in-frame ones, dropping some. The sample records 90,000 or so clones, 90% to 95% being singletons. Sequenced input: peripheral blood. All receptors derive from a human donor with active COVID-19. The donor label of this sample is uncertain. Each CDR3 is given with its conserved first and last residue. D genes are given only for firm matches. Not all rows give a size; the values are once, few, many and, for expanded clones, a class.

j_call: TRBJ2-3; clone_size: NA; d_call: NA; v_call: TRBV6-2/TRBV6-3; cdr3_nt: TGTGCCAGCAGTTTTTGGACAGTCGGAAAGGGGACAGATACGCAGTATTTT; cdr3_aa: CASSFWTVGKGTDTQYF
j_call: TRBJ2-7; clone_size: NA; d_call: TRBD1; v_call: TRBV5-6; cdr3_nt: TGTGCCAGCAGCAGGGGACAGGCCCACTCCTACGAGCAGTACTTC; cdr3_aa: CASSRGQAHSYEQYF
j_call: TRBJ2-1; clone_size: once; d_call: NA; v_call: TRBV18; cdr3_nt: TGTGCCAGCTCAAGCCGGGATAATGAGCAGTTCTTC; cdr3_aa: CASSSRDNEQFF
j_call: TRBJ2-2; clone_size: NA; d_call: TRBD1; v_call: TRBV4-2; cdr3_nt: TGTGCCAGCAGCCATGTCCGGGACAGGGTTACCGGGGAGCTGTTTTTT; cdr3_aa: CASSHVRDRVTGELFF
j_call: TRBJ1-2; clone_size: NA; d_call: NA; v_call: TRBV11-2; cdr3_nt: TGTGCCAGCAGCTTAGTTGGAGGGGCTCTGAGCTACACCTTC; cdr3_aa: CASSLVGGALSYTF
j_call: TRBJ2-1; clone_size: NA; d_call: TRBD1; v_call: TRBV15; cdr3_nt: TGTGCCACCACCTTTAATCCAGGGGGTTGGGAGCAGTTCTTC; cdr3_aa: CATTFNPGGWEQFF
j_call: TRBJ1-2; clone_size: NA; d_call: TRBD1; v_call: TRBV7-8; cdr3_nt: TGTGCCAGCAGCCCGTATAACCGGGACAGCTACTATGGCTACACCTTC; cdr3_aa: CASSPYNRDSYYGYTF
j_call: TRBJ1-4; clone_size: NA; d_call: TRBD1; v_call: TRBV9; cdr3_nt: TGTGCCAGCAGCGGCACCGGGACAGGGGACGAAAAACTGTTTTTT; cdr3_aa: CASSGTGTGDEKLFF
j_call: TRBJ2-2; clone_size: NA; d_call: NA; v_call: TRBV6-2/TRBV6-3; cdr3_nt: TGTGCCAGCAGTTTCAGAGCGGGGGAGCTGTTTTTT; cdr3_aa: CASSFRAGELFF
j_call: TRBJ2-5; clone_size: NA; d_call: NA; v_call: TRBV21-1; cdr3_nt: TGTGCCAGCAGCTCCCGACGGGCACTAGCGGGGGTCTCAGAGACCCAGTACTTC; cdr3_aa: CASSSRRALAGVSETQYF
j_call: TRBJ1-2; clone_size: NA; d_call: NA; v_call: TRBV9; cdr3_nt: TGTGCCAGCAGCGTAGGGGGAGGAAGCCCCTATGGCTACACCTTC; cdr3_aa: CASSVGGGSPYGYTF
j_call: TRBJ2-5; clone_size: NA; d_call: TRBD1; v_call: TRBV29-1; cdr3_nt: TGCAGCGTGACAGGGGCCCTCGGGGAGACCCAGTACTTC; cdr3_aa: CSVTGALGETQYF
j_call: TRBJ2-7; clone_size: NA; d_call: NA; v_call: TRBV6-2/TRBV6-3; cdr3_nt: TGTGCCAGCAGTTTAGTTGCAGGGAACTACGAGCAGTACTTC; cdr3_aa: CASSLVAGNYEQYF
j_call: TRBJ2-3; clone_size: NA; d_call: NA; v_call: TRBV7-3; cdr3_nt: TGTGCCAGCAGCTTGTCAGGGTTCGGAGATACGCAGTATTTT; cdr3_aa: CASSLSGFGDTQYF
j_call: TRBJ2-5; clone_size: NA; d_call: NA; v_call: TRBV18; cdr3_nt: TGTGCCAGCTCACCTGGGCAGAGAGAGACCCAGTACTTC; cdr3_aa: CASSPGQRETQYF
j_call: TRBJ1-2; clone_size: NA; d_call: NA; v_call: TRBV6-5; cdr3_nt: TGTGCCAGCAGTTACAAAAGCCCCCCCTATGGCTACACCTTC; cdr3_aa: CASSYKSPPYGYTF
j_call: TRBJ1-1; clone_size: few; d_call: TRBD1; v_call: TRBV6-6; cdr3_nt: TGTGCCAGCAGACCGGGACAGGGGAAAGCTTTCTTT; cdr3_aa: CASRPGQGKAFF
j_call: TRBJ2-5; clone_size: NA; d_call: NA; v_call: TRBV5-1; cdr3_nt: TGCGCCAGCAGCCCTAGGACGGGGGTAGGCGAGACCCAGTACTTC; cdr3_aa: CASSPRTGVGETQYF
j_call: TRBJ1-5; clone_size: NA; d_call: NA; v_call: TRBV18; cdr3_nt: TGTGCCAGCTCCCCCGAGGGAGATTGGGATAGCAATCAGCCCCAGCATTTT; cdr3_aa: CASSPEGDWDSNQPQHF
j_call: TRBJ2-7; clone_size: once; d_call: NA; v_call: TRBV5-4; cdr3_nt: TGTGCCAGCAGCTGGCGGGGAAGGGCCCGCGAGCAGTACTTC; cdr3_aa: CASSWRGRAREQYF
j_call: TRBJ1-2; clone_size: NA; d_call: NA; v_call: TRBV5-4; cdr3_nt: TGTGCCAGCAGCTTGGCTGGGGGGACGGGCTACACCTTC; cdr3_aa: CASSLAGGTGYTF
j_call: TRBJ2-7; clone_size: NA; d_call: TRBD2; v_call: TRBV4-1; cdr3_nt: TGCGCCAGCAGCCAACCTAGCGGTGACTCCTACGAGCAGTACTTC; cdr3_aa: CASSQPSGDSYEQYF
j_call: TRBJ1-1; clone_size: NA; d_call: TRBD1; v_call: TRBV12-5; cdr3_nt: TGTGCTAGTGGTCCAGGGGGGACAGAAGCTTTCTTT; cdr3_aa: CASGPGGTEAFF
j_call: TRBJ2-1; clone_size: NA; d_call: TRBD1; v_call: TRBV29-1; cdr3_nt: TGCAGCTCCTTACAGGGGAGCTCCTACAATGAGCAGTTCTTC; cdr3_aa: CSSLQGSSYNEQFF
j_call: TRBJ2-7; clone_size: NA; d_call: NA; v_call: TRBV9; cdr3_nt: TGTGCCAGCAGCGTAGGTACAGGTGCCCCCTACGAGCAGTACTTC; cdr3_aa: CASSVGTGAPYEQYF
j_call: TRBJ2-3; clone_size: NA; d_call: TRBD1; v_call: TRBV6-5; cdr3_nt: TGTGCCAGCACCGGACAGGTCACAGATACGCAGTATTTT; cdr3_aa: CASTGQVTDTQYF
j_call: TRBJ1-2; clone_size: NA; d_call: TRBD1; v_call: TRBV5-6; cdr3_nt: TGTGCCAGCAGCTTGGTGCAGGGGGCTTTAGATGGCTACACCTTC; cdr3_aa: CASSLVQGALDGYTF
j_call: TRBJ2-2; clone_size: NA; d_call: TRBD1; v_call: TRBV7-9; cdr3_nt: TGTGCCAGCAGCACCCGGACAGGGCCTACGAACACCGGGGAGCTGTTTTTT; cdr3_aa: CASSTRTGPTNTGELFF
j_call: TRBJ2-5; clone_size: NA; d_call: TRBD1; v_call: TRBV19; cdr3_nt: TGTGCCAGTAGTATTGCCGGGACAGGGGAAGGAGAGACCCAGTACTTC; cdr3_aa: CASSIAGTGEGETQYF
j_call: TRBJ2-7; clone_size: NA; d_call: TRBD2; v_call: TRBV19; cdr3_nt: TGTGCCAGTAGTACTTCCGGACTAGCCGGGTACGAGCAGTACTTC; cdr3_aa: CASSTSGLAGYEQYF
j_call: TRBJ1-3; clone_size: NA; d_call: TRBD1; v_call: TRBV29-1; cdr3_nt: TGCAGCGGACAGGGTGAGCTGGGAAACACCATATATTTT; cdr3_aa: CSGQGELGNTIYF
j_call: TRBJ1-2; clone_size: NA; d_call: NA; v_call: TRBV6-2/TRBV6-3; cdr3_nt: TGTGCCAGCAGTTACGAGGCAGTGGAGGGCTATGGCTACACCTTC; cdr3_aa: CASSYEAVEGYGYTF
j_call: TRBJ2-1; clone_size: NA; d_call: TRBD2; v_call: TRBV2; cdr3_nt: TGTGCCAGCAGTGAATGGGCTAGCGGGGGGTACAATGAGCAGTTCTTC; cdr3_aa: CASSEWASGGYNEQFF
j_call: TRBJ1-2; clone_size: NA; d_call: NA; v_call: TRBV12-3/TRBV12-4; cdr3_nt: TGTGCCAGCAGTTGGGCCAGCAACTATGGCTACACCTTC; cdr3_aa: CASSWASNYGYTF
j_call: TRBJ2-2; clone_size: NA; d_call: TRBD2; v_call: TRBV30; cdr3_nt: TGTGCCTGGAGTGTACGGGAGGGGACCGGGGAGCTGTTTTTT; cdr3_aa: CAWSVREGTGELFF
j_call: TRBJ1-1; clone_size: NA; d_call: NA; v_call: TRBV5-4; cdr3_nt: TGTGCCAGCAGCTTGGAAGTGCTGGAGACTGAAGCTTTCTTT; cdr3_aa: CASSLEVLETEAFF
j_call: TRBJ1-2; clone_size: NA; d_call: TRBD1; v_call: TRBV6-5; cdr3_nt: TGTGCCAGCAGTTATCGGGGACAGGGCCCGATCTATGGCTACACCTTC; cdr3_aa: CASSYRGQGPIYGYTF
j_call: TRBJ2-3; clone_size: NA; d_call: TRBD1; v_call: TRBV5-6; cdr3_nt: TGTGCCAGCAGCTCAACTCGACAGGGGAAAAACACAGATACGCAGTATTTT; cdr3_aa: CASSSTRQGKNTDTQYF
j_call: TRBJ2-4; clone_size: NA; d_call: NA; v_call: TRBV13; cdr3_nt: TGTGCCAGCAGCTCCCACCAGGTTAAAAACATTCAGTACTTC; cdr3_aa: CASSSHQVKNIQYF
j_call: TRBJ2-7; clone_size: NA; d_call: NA; v_call: TRBV7-2; cdr3_nt: TGTGCCAGCAGCTCAATAGGGACTTTAATCTACGAGCAGTACTTC; cdr3_aa: CASSSIGTLIYEQYF
j_call: TRBJ1-6; clone_size: NA; d_call: NA; v_call: TRBV6-5; cdr3_nt: TGTGCCAGCAGCCTACGGACAGCCTATAATTCACCCCTCCACTTT; cdr3_aa: CASSLRTAYNSPLHF
j_call: TRBJ1-2; clone_size: NA; d_call: TRBD1; v_call: TRBV4-2; cdr3_nt: TGTGCCAGCAGCCAAGGCCAGGGGGCTGGCTACACCTTC; cdr3_aa: CASSQGQGAGYTF
j_call: TRBJ2-2; clone_size: NA; d_call: NA; v_call: TRBV3-1/TRBV3-2; cdr3_nt: TGTGCCAGCAGCTCCCCGGTGAGAAGGGAGCTGTTTTTT; cdr3_aa: CASSSPVRRELFF
j_call: TRBJ2-1; clone_size: once; d_call: TRBD1; v_call: TRBV2; cdr3_nt: TGTGCCAGCAGCTCGGACAGGGGCTCCTACAATGAGCAGTTCTTC; cdr3_aa: CASSSDRGSYNEQFF
j_call: TRBJ1-5; clone_size: NA; d_call: NA; v_call: TRBV6-5; cdr3_nt: TGTGCCAGCAGTCCGCGACAGGATCAGCCCCAGCATTTT; cdr3_aa: CASSPRQDQPQHF
j_call: TRBJ2-7; clone_size: NA; d_call: TRBD1; v_call: TRBV27; cdr3_nt: TGTGCCGCTTCCAATCGCTGGGACAGGGCCCACGAGCAGTACTTC; cdr3_aa: CAASNRWDRAHEQYF
j_call: TRBJ2-1; clone_size: NA; d_call: NA; v_call: TRBV9; cdr3_nt: TGTGCCAGCAGCCCCCGGTCGGGGAGTGCCGGGGATGAGCAGTTCTTC; cdr3_aa: CASSPRSGSAGDEQFF
j_call: TRBJ2-7; clone_size: NA; d_call: NA; v_call: TRBV9; cdr3_nt: TGTGCCAGCAGCTCGAGTAGGGGTCCCTCCTACGAGCAGTACTTC; cdr3_aa: CASSSSRGPSYEQYF
j_call: TRBJ1-1; clone_size: NA; d_call: NA; v_call: TRBV19; cdr3_nt: TGTGCCAGTAGTATCCCCGTAGGGAGATTGAACACTGAAGCTTTCTTT; cdr3_aa: CASSIPVGRLNTEAFF
j_call: TRBJ2-4; clone_size: NA; d_call: NA; v_call: TRBV10-3; cdr3_nt: TGTGCCATCAGTGGGGCAGGGAAGGACATTCAGTACTTC; cdr3_aa: CAISGAGKDIQYF
j_call: TRBJ2-5; clone_size: NA; d_call: TRBD1; v_call: TRBV5-1; cdr3_nt: TGCGCCAGCAGCTTGGACAGGGGGCGGGGGACTCAAGAGACCCAGTACTTC; cdr3_aa: CASSLDRGRGTQETQYF
j_call: TRBJ1-5; clone_size: few; d_call: NA; v_call: TRBV2; cdr3_nt: TGTGCCAGCAGTGAGGAGAGAGGCAATCAGCCCCAGCATTTT; cdr3_aa: CASSEERGNQPQHF
j_call: TRBJ1-5; clone_size: NA; d_call: TRBD1; v_call: TRBV4-1; cdr3_nt: TGCGCCAGCAGCCAAGATCAACGGGCCCGCCACCTGCGGACAGGGGATCAGCCCCAGCATTTT; cdr3_aa: CASSQDQRARHLRTGDQPQHF
j_call: TRBJ1-1; clone_size: NA; d_call: NA; v_call: TRBV5-6; cdr3_nt: TGTGCCAGCAGCCCCCAGGGGAGAACTGAAGCTTTCTTT; cdr3_aa: CASSPQGRTEAFF
j_call: TRBJ2-7; clone_size: NA; d_call: TRBD1; v_call: TRBV9; cdr3_nt: TGTGCCAGCAGCGTATGGGGGACAGGGATCTACGAGCAGTACTTC; cdr3_aa: CASSVWGTGIYEQYF